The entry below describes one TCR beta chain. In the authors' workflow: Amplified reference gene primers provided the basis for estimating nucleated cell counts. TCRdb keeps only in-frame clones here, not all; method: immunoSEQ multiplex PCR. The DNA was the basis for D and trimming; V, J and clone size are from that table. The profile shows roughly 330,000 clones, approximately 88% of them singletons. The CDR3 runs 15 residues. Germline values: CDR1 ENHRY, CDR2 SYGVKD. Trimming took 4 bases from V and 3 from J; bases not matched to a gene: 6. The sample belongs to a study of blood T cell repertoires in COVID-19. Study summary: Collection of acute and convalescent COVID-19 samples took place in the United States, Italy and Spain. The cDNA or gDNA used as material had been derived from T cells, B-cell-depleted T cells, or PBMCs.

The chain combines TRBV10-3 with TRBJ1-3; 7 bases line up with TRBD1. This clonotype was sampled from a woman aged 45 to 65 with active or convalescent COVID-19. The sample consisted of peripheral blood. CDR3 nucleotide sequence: TGTGCCATCAGTGGACAGGGAAAAATTGGAAACACCATATATTTT. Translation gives CAISGQGKIGNTIYF.